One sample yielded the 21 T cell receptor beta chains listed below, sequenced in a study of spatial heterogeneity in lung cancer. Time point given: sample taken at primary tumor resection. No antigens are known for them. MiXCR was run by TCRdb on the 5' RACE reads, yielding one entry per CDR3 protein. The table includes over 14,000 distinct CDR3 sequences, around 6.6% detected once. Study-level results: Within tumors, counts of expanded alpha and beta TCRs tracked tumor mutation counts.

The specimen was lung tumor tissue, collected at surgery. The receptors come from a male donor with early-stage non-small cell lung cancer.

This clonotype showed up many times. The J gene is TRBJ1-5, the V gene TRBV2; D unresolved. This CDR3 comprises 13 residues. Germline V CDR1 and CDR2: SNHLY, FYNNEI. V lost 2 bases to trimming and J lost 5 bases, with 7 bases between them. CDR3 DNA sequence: TGTGCCAGCAGTGAATCAGTGCATCAGCCCCAGCATTTT. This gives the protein CASSESVHQPQHF.

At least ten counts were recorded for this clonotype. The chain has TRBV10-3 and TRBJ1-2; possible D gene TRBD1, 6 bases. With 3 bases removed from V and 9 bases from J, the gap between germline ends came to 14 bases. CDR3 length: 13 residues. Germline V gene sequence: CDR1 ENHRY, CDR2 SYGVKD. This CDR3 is CAISDGQGRRYTF. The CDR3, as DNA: TGTGCCATCAGTGACGGGCAGGGGAGGCGCTACACCTTC.

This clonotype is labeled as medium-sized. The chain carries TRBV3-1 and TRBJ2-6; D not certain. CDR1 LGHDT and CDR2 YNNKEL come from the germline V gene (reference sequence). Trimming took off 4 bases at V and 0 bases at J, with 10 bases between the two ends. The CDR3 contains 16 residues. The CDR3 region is CASSPTILSGANVLTF. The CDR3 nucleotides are TGTGCCAGCAGCCCCACTATACTCTCTGGGGCCAACGTCCTGACTTTC.

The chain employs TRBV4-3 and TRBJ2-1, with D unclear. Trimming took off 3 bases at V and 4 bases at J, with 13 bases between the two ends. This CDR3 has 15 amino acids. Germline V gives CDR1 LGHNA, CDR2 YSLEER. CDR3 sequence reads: CASSQARYGYNEQFF. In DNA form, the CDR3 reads TGCGCCAGCAGCCAGGCGCGGTACGGGTACAATGAGCAGTTCTTC.

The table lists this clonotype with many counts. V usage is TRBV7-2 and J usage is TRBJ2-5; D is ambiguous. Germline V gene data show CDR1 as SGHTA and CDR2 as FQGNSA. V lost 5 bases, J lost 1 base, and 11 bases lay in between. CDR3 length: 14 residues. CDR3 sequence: CASSLTTLQETQYF. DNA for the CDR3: TGTGCCAGCAGCCTCACCACCCTCCAAGAGACCCAGTACTTC.

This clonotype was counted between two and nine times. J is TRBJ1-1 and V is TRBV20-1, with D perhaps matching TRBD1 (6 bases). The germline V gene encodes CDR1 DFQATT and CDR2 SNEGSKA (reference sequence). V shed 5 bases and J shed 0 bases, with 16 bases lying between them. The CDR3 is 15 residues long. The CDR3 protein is CSALRGGSMNTEAFF. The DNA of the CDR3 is TGCAGTGCTTTGAGAGGGGGGTCCATGAACACTGAAGCTTTCTTT.

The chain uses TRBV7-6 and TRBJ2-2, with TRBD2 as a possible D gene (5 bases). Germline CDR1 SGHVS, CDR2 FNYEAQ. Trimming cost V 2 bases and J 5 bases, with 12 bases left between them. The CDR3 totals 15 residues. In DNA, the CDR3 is TGTGCCAGCAGCTTAAATCCAGCGGTAACCGGGGAGCTGTTTTTT. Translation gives CASSLNPAVTGELFF.

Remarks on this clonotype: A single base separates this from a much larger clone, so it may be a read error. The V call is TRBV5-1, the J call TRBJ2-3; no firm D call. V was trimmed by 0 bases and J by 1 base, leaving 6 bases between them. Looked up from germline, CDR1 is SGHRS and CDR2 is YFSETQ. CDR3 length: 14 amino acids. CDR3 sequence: CASSLAECTDTQYF. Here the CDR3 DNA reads TGCGCCAGCAGCTTGGCCGAATGCACAGATACGCAGTATTTT.

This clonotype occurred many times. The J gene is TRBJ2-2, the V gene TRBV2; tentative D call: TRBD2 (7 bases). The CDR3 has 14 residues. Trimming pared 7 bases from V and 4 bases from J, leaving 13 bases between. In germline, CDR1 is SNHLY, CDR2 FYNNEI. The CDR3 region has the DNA TGTGCCAGCACTCGAGGGGGGGTCACCGGGGAGCTGTTTTTT. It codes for CASTRGGVTGELFF.

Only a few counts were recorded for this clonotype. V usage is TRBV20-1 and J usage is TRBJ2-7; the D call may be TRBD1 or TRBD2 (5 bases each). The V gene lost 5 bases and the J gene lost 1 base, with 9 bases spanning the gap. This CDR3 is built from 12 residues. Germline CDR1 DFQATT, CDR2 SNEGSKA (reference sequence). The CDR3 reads CSAEGISYEQYV. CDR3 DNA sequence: TGCAGTGCTGAGGGGATTTCCTACGAGCAGTACGTC.

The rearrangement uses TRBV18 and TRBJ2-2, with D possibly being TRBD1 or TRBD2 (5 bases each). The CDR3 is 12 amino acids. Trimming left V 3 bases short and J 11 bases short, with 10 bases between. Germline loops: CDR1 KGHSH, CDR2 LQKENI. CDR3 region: CASSPLGAELFF. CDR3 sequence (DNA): TGTGCCAGCTCACCCCTCGGGGCAGAGCTGTTTTTT.

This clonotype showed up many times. The CDR3 sequence is CSARGDRGNTEAFF. CDR3 bases: TGCAGTGCTAGAGGGGACAGGGGGAACACTGAAGCTTTCTTT. The V and J genes are TRBV20-1 and TRBJ1-1; 10 nucleotides align to TRBD1. This CDR3 spans 14 amino acids. Germline V gene data show CDR1 as DFQATT and CDR2 as SNEGSKA (reference sequence). Trimming took 1 base from V and 1 from J; bases not matched to a gene: 0.

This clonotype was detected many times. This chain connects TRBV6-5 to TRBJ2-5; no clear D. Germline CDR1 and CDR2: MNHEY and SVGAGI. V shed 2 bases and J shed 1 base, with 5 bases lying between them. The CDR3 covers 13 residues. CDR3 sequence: CASSYDFQETQYF. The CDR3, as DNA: TGTGCCAGCAGTTACGACTTCCAAGAGACCCAGTACTTC.

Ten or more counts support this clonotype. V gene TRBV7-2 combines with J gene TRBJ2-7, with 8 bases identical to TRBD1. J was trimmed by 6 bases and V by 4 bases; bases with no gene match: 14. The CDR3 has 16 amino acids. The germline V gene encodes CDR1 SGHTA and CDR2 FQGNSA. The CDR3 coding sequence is TGTGCCAGCAGCTGGAGCCCCGGGACAGGCTCAGGCGAGCAGTACGTC. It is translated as CASSWSPGTGSGEQYV.

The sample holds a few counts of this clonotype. Here the CDR3 reads CASSLRAPPGETQYF. As DNA, the CDR3 is TGTGCCAGCAGCTTAAGGGCCCCCCCGGGGGAGACCCAGTACTTC. The chain recombines TRBV7-2 with TRBJ2-5; a possible D gene is TRBD2 (5 bases). CDR1 and CDR2 from the germline V gene are SGHTA and FQGNSA. V lost 2 bases to trimming and J lost 5 bases, with 15 bases between them. CDR3 length equals 15 residues.

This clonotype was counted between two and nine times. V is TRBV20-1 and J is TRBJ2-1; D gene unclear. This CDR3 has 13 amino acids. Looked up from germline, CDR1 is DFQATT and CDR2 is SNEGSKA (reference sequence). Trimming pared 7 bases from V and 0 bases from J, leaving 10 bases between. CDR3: CSVDTSSYNEQFF. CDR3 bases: TGCAGTGTCGACACCAGCTCCTACAATGAGCAGTTCTTC.

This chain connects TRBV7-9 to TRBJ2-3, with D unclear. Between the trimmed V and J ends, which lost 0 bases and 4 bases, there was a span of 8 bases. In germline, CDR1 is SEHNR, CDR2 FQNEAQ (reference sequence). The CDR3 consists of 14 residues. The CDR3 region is CASSLASGADTQYF. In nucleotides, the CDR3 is TGTGCCAGCAGCTTAGCATCTGGGGCAGATACGCAGTATTTT.

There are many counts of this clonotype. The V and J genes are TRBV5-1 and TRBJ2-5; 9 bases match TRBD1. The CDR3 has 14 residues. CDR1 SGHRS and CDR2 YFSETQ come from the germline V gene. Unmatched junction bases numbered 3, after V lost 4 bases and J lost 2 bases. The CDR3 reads CASSATGGQETQYF. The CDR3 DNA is TGCGCCAGCAGCGCGACAGGGGGTCAAGAGACCCAGTACTTC. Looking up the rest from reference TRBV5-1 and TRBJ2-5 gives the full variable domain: KAGVTQTPRYLIKTRGQQVTLSCSPISGHRSVSWYQQTPGQGLQFLFEYFSETQRNKGNFPGRFSGRQFSNSRSEMNVSTLELGDSALYLCASSATGGQETQYFGPGTRLLVL.

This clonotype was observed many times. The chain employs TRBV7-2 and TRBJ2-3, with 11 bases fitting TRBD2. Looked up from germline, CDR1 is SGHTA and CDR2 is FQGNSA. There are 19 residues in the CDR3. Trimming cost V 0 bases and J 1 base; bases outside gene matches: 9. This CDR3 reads CASSLAFLGTSGRTDTQYF. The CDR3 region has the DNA TGTGCCAGCAGCTTAGCCTTCTTGGGGACTAGCGGACGCACAGATACGCAGTATTTT.

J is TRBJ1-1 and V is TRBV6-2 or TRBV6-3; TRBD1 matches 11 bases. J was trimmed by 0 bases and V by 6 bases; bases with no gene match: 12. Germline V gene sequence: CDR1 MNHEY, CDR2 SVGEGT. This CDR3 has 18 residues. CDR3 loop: CASRPTRTGGTLNTEAFF. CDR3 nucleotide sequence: TGTGCCAGCAGACCAACCCGGACAGGGGGCACCTTGAACACTGAAGCTTTCTTT.

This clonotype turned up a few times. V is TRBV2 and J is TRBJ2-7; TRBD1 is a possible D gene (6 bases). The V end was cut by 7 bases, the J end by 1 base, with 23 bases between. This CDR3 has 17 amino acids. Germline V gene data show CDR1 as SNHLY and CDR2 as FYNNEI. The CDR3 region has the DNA TGTGCCAGCACGGCCCGACAGGCCGGAACCCCTTCCTACGAGCAGTACTTC. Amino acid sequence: CASTARQAGTPSYEQYF.